The rows below give T cell receptor beta chains drawn from one sample of a study of blood T cell repertoires in COVID-19. Measured with immunoSEQ multiplex PCR; TCRdb has only the in-frame clones, and not every one. The sample records some 82,000 clones, around four fifths being singletons. Sequenced sample: peripheral blood. The origin of the receptors is an elderly man with active or convalescent COVID-19. The CDR3 runs from the conserved cysteine through the conserved F or W.

J: TRBJ2-3; V: TRBV5-1; CDR3: CASSLTNIGADTQYF
J: TRBJ1-4; V: TRBV30; CDR3: CAWSTGTGYEKLFF
J: TRBJ1-5; V: TRBV28; CDR3: CASSSRTVSNQPQHF
J: TRBJ1-6; V: TRBV30; CDR3: CAWSSGKVVDSPLHF
J: TRBJ1-1; V: TRBV6-5; CDR3: CASSTTGVTEAFF
J: TRBJ1-4; V: TRBV7-9; CDR3: CASSDPRGTEEKLFF
J: TRBJ1-2; V: TRBV5-1; CDR3: CASSLIGGNTYGYTF
J: TRBJ2-1; V: TRBV23-1; CDR3: CASSQPRDRGLDEQFF
J: TRBJ2-3; V: TRBV24-1; CDR3: CATSDNKGTGVSLAATDTQYF
J: TRBJ1-4; V: TRBV4-3; CDR3: CASSPDRAWEKLFF
J: TRBJ1-2; V: TRBV18; CDR3: CASSPRELQGPDGYTF
J: TRBJ2-3; V: TRBV2; CDR3: CASSETGGITDTQYF
J: TRBJ1-2; V: TRBV6-2/TRBV6-3; CDR3: CASSWDRGYGYTF
J: TRBJ1-3; V: TRBV6-5; CDR3: CASTRVSGNTIYF
J: TRBJ2-3; V: TRBV10-1; CDR3: CASSGLAGLLSADTQYF
J: TRBJ1-2; V: TRBV5-8; CDR3: CASSRRGQNYGYTF
J: TRBJ2-3; V: TRBV21-1; CDR3: CASSKSGVVDTQYF
J: TRBJ2-1; V: TRBV9; CDR3: CASSAGTGGINEQFF
J: TRBJ2-5; V: TRBV2; CDR3: CASSGGTSLFQETQYF
J: TRBJ2-1; V: TRBV5-1; CDR3: CASSSGTWQDEQFF
J: TRBJ1-3; V: TRBV2; CDR3: CASSDPRSGNTIYF
J: TRBJ2-5; V: TRBV6-5; CDR3: CASSPVQETQYF
J: TRBJ1-2; V: TRBV23-1; CDR3: CASSGGQDGYTF
J: TRBJ2-1; V: TRBV10-3; CDR3: CAIRDRGQGNYEQFF
J: TRBJ1-4; V: TRBV29-1; CDR3: CSATGTGGEKLFF
J: TRBJ2-1; V: TRBV7-9; CDR3: CASSARQGTGYNEQFF
J: TRBJ2-1; V: TRBV10-1; CDR3: CASSPTPGTSGSSYNEQFF
J: TRBJ2-5; V: TRBV19; CDR3: CASSVRDRQETQYF
J: TRBJ2-1; V: TRBV12-5; CDR3: CASGFAGQFNEQFF
J: TRBJ1-6; V: TRBV2; CDR3: CASRNRWTAYNSPLHF
J: TRBJ2-3; V: TRBV7-6; CDR3: CASSLGSGGAFFTDTQYF
J: TRBJ2-3; V: TRBV3-1/TRBV3-2; CDR3: CASSQASGGSTDTQYF
J: TRBJ2-1; V: TRBV7-3; CDR3: CASSLRTSGDNEQFF
J: TRBJ2-1; V: TRBV19; CDR3: CASSTASGFYNEQFF
J: TRBJ1-1; V: TRBV5-1; CDR3: CASSPNSLAEAFF
J: TRBJ2-1; V: TRBV9; CDR3: CASSARLGTGNNEQFF
J: TRBJ1-2; V: TRBV7-3; CDR3: CASSASGQDGYTF
J: TRBJ2-5; V: TRBV27; CDR3: CASSPRYSGGVETQYF
J: TRBJ1-6; V: TRBV10-3; CDR3: CAISEGGAIYNSPLHF
J: TRBJ2-7; V: TRBV7-9; CDR3: CASSAGTGVLGEQYF
J: TRBJ1-5; V: TRBV4-1; CDR3: CASSQQQGGNQPQHF
J: TRBJ2-5; V: TRBV19; CDR3: CASSPRTSGGLQETQYF